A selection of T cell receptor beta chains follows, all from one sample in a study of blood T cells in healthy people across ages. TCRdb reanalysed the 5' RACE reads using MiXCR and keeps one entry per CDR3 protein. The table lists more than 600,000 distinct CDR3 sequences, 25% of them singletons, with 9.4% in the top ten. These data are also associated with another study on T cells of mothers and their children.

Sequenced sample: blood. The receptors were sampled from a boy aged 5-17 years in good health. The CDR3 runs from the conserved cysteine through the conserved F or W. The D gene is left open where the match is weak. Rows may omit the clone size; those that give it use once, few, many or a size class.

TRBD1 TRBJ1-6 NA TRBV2 CASSAGTGDNSPLHF TGTGCCAGCAGTGCCGGGACAGGGGATAATTCACCCCTCCACTTT
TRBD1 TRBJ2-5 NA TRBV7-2 CASSLVGGQGAQTQYF TGTGCCAGCAGCTTAGTTGGGGGACAGGGGGCACAGACCCAGTACTTC
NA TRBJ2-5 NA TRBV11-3 CASNQGTGETQYF TGTGCCAGCAATCAGGGTACGGGAGAGACCCAGTACTTC
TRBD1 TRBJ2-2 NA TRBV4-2 CASSHPDRSVKINTGELFF TGTGCCAGCAGCCACCCGGACAGGAGCGTCAAAATAAACACCGGGGAGCTGTTTTTT
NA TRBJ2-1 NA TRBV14 CASSQFSFSYNEQFF TGTGCCAGCAGCCAATTTAGTTTCTCCTACAATGAGCAGTTCTTC
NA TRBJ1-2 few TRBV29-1 CSVDAGEGGGYTF TGCAGCGTTGATGCAGGGGAGGGAGGAGGCTACACCTTC
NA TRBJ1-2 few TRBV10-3 CAISGGGGSYGYTF TGTGCCATCAGTGGAGGAGGAGGTAGCTATGGCTACACCTTC
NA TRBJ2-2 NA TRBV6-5 CASSRKTGELFF TGTGCCAGCAGCCGGAAGACCGGGGAGCTGTTTTTT
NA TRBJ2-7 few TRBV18 CASSAFGDSYEQYF TGTGCCAGCTCAGCTTTCGGGGACTCCTACGAGCAGTACTTC
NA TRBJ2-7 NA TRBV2 CASSETPLSSYEQYF TGTGCCAGCAGTGAGACACCACTCAGCTCCTACGAGCAGTACTTC
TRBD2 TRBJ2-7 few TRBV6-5 CASSYSMASGSPRRYEQYF TGTGCCAGCAGTTACTCGATGGCTAGCGGGAGCCCGCGTAGATACGAGCAGTACTTC
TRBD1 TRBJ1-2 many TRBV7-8 CASSSILTGVRGYTF TGTGCCAGCAGCTCGATATTGACAGGGGTGCGTGGCTACACCTTC
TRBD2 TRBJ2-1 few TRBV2 CASRPGLSPYNEQFF TGTGCCAGCAGACCGGGACTAAGCCCCTACAATGAGCAGTTCTTC
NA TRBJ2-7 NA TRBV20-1 CSAGYEQYF TGCAGTGCTGGCTACGAGCAGTACTTC
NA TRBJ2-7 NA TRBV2 CASTLFWGENEQYF TGTGCCAGCACCCTCTTTTGGGGGGAGAACGAGCAGTACTTC
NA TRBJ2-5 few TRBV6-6 CASSYVGMVQETQYF TGTGCCAGCAGTTACGTCGGTATGGTCCAAGAGACCCAGTACTTC
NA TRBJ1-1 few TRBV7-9 CASSLGAGLLAEAFF TGTGCCAGCAGCTTAGGGGCAGGGCTTCTGGCTGAAGCTTTCTTT
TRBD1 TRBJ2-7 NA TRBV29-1 CSVGQGLSYEQYF TGCAGCGTGGGACAGGGGCTCTCCTACGAGCAGTACTTC
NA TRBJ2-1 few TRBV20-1 CSGMQSSYNEQFF TGCAGTGGAATGCAGAGCTCCTACAATGAGCAGTTCTTC
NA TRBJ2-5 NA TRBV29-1 CSVTWQETQYF TGCAGCGTTACTTGGCAAGAGACCCAGTACTTC
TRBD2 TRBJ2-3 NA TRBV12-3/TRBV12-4 CASSSPLTSGGPTDTQYF TGTGCCAGCAGTTCCCCCCTGACTAGCGGGGGGCCCACAGATACGCAGTATTTT